These 9 T cell receptor beta chains originate from one sample sequenced in a study of blood T cells in healthy people across ages. Alongside a J-beta primer mix, a sample-barcoded 5' primer served in a second PCR lasting 7 to 11 cycles. One entry per CDR3 protein, called by TCRdb with MiXCR from the 5' RACE reads. Of over 950,000 distinct CDR3 sequences in the sample, just over 50% were seen once. Material for sequencing was blood. These receptors were obtained from a woman in her sixties in good health.

The chain employs TRBV5-1 and TRBJ2-1; no clear D gene. The J call is doubtful: the DNA matches TRBJ2-7 better. CDR1 and CDR2 (germline): SGHRS, YFSETQ. The CDR3 length is 14 residues. Here the CDR3 DNA reads TGCGCCAGCAGCTTGGGGCAGAACTACAATGAGCAGTACTTC. Translation: CASSLGQNYNEQYF.

The gene calls are TRBV20-1 and TRBJ1-4, with 8 positions matching TRBD1. The V segment lost 6 bases and the J segment 8 bases; nucleotides outside the gene matches: 17. The CDR3 extends over 16 amino acids. Germline V lookup: CDR1 DFQATT, CDR2 SNEGSKA (reference sequence). For the CDR3, the DNA is TGCAGTGCCTTCGGACAGGGAGGCGCCGGTTCCGAAAAACTGTTTTTT. It is translated as CSAFGQGGAGSEKLFF.

A note on this clonotype: A single base separates this from a much larger clone, so it may be a read error. V is TRBV4-1 and J is TRBJ1-5; D is unclear. The CDR3 length is 15 residues. Germline CDR1 MGHRA, CDR2 YSYEKL. The CDR3 DNA reads as TGCGCCAGCAGCCAAGCCGGGCTAAGCAATCAGTCCCAGCATTTT. Translating gives CASSQAGLSNQSQHF.

Regarding this clonotype: Compared with germline, one end of the junction differs, possibly owing to a read error. The chain joins TRBV15 to TRBJ1-1, with TRBD1 as a possible D gene (6 bases). The CDR3 has 13 amino acids. CDR1 and CDR2 (germline): LNHNV, YYDKDF (reference sequence). The CDR3 DNA is TGTACCACCAGAGGGGGGGAGAACACTGAAGCTTTCTTT. Translated, it gives CTTRGGENTEAFF.

The chain couples TRBV5-4 to TRBJ2-5; D might be TRBD1 (6 bases). The V gene lost 9 bases and the J gene lost 5 bases, with 14 bases spanning the gap. The germline V gene has CDR1 SGHNT and CDR2 YYREEE (reference sequence). The CDR3 length is 12 residues. CDR3 sequence reads: CAIGPQGETQYF. The CDR3 region has the DNA TGTGCCATCGGGCCTCAGGGGGAGACCCAGTACTTC. The full variable domain, completed using reference TRBV5-4 and TRBJ2-5, is ETGVTQSPTHLIKTRGQQVTLRCSSQSGHNTVSWYQQALGQGPQFIFQYYREEENGRGNFPPRFSGLQFPNYSSELNVNALELDDSALYLCAIGPQGETQYFGPGTRLLVL.

This clonotype came up a few times. The rearrangement joins TRBV3-1 to TRBJ2-4; TRBD2 agrees at 7 bases. The better agreement between TRBJ2-7 and the DNA end casts doubt on the J call. This CDR3 contains 15 residues. Per germline, CDR1 LGHDT and CDR2 YNNKEL (reference sequence). This chain's CDR3 is CASSQLASGDYEQYF. The DNA for the CDR3 is TGTGCCAGCAGCCAACTGGCTAGCGGAGACTACGAGCAGTACTTC.

V usage is TRBV18 and J usage is TRBJ2-7; TRBD1 aligns across 12 bases. The CDR3 totals 14 residues. Germline CDR1 reads KGHSH; CDR2 reads LQKENI. J was trimmed by 5 bases and V by 5 bases; bases with no gene match: 4. CDR3 sequence: CASSIGTGGDEQYF. The CDR3 DNA follows: TGTGCCAGCTCAATCGGGACAGGGGGCGACGAGCAGTACTTC.

In its sample, this clonotype was seen a few times. The gene calls are TRBV7-9 and TRBJ1-4; tentatively, D is TRBD1 (5 bases). Trimming took off 1 base at V and 6 bases at J, with 15 bases between the two ends. CDR1 is SEHNR, CDR2 FQNEAQ, per germline (reference sequence). The CDR3 runs to 16 residues. The DNA of the CDR3 is TGTGCCAGCAGCTTAGTCCTGGACATTGCCCATGAAAAACTGTTTTTT. Its translation: CASSLVLDIAHEKLFF.

V is TRBV7-8 and J is TRBJ1-4; D is undetermined. The V end was cut by 1 base, the J end by 10 bases, with 10 bases between. This CDR3 has 13 residues. The germline gives CDR1 SGHVS, CDR2 FQNEAQ. The CDR3 nucleotides read TGTGCCAGCAGCTTAGGCTCCTCTGGAAAACTGTTTTTT. Translating gives CASSLGSSGKLFF.